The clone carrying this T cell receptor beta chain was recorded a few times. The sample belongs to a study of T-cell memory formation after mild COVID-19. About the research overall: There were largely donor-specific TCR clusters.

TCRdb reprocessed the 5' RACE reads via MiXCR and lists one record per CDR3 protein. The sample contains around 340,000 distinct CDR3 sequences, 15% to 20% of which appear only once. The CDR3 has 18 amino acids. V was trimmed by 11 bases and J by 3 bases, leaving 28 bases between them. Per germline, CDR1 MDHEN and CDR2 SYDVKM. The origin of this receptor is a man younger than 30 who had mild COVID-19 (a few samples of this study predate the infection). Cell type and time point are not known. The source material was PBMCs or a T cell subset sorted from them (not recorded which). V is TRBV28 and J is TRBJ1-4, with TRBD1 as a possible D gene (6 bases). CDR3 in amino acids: CAGGGGGPQPAPNEKLFF. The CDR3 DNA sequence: TGTGCCGGGGGCGGGGGGGGACCCCAACCCGCTCCTAATGAAAAACTGTTTTTT.